The clone carrying this T cell receptor (beta chain) was seen more than once but under ten times. Its antigen is not identified. Sequencing targeted expressed TCRB transcripts, as all isolated RNA had been reverse transcribed. TCRdb's table, derived via immunoSEQ multiplex PCR, lists solely in-frame clones and lacks some. Among some 280,000 clones listed, approximately 15% were seen once. The data were taken from a study of beta chain features in type 1 diabetes. Study conclusions and caveats: All four CD4+ subsets of Type 1 diabetes patients contained TCRB CDR3s that were moderately but significantly shorter.

The CDR3 sequence is 14 residues long. Trimming took off 3 bases at V and 2 bases at J, with 11 bases between the two ends. In germline, CDR1 is MNHEY, CDR2 SMNVEV (reference sequence). Material: naive CD4+ T cells from blood. This chain uses TRBV27 with TRBJ2-7; TRBD1 might be the D (6 bases). This receptor was identified in a man in his thirties or forties with type 1 diabetes. In nucleotides, the CDR3 is TGTGCCAGCAGTTTCTCAACAGGGCCCTACGAGCAGTACTTC. The encoded protein is CASSFSTGPYEQYF.